This TCR delta chain was obtained from a study of gamma-delta chains in newborns, infants, children. Study as a whole: Polyclonal expansion of innate γδ T cells after birth follows microbial exposure.

This clone rates as medium-sized. J gave up 0 bases and V 0 bases, and 16 bases lay outside the gene matches. CDR1 and CDR2 from the germline V gene are GEAIGNYY and EKD. The CDR3 spans 20 residues. TCRdb reanalysed the reads with CATT. There are about 5,400 delta-chain clones in the sample; more than 14% occur only once, and approximately 22% lies in the top ten. The input for sequencing was blood, taken at baseline. The chain employs TRDV2 and TRDJ1; 9 bases fit TRDD3. The clonotype originates from a child who was a newborn, infant or young child, either healthy, febrile or measles-vaccinated (not recorded which). CDR3 in DNA: TGTGCCTGTGACACCGGGTTCTTACTGGGGGACCCAAAAGACACCGATAAACTCATCTTT. Translation: CACDTGFLLGDPKDTDKLIF.